This record concerns one T cell receptor beta chain sequence. What it binds is not known. From germline, CDR1 is KGHSH and CDR2 LQKENI. The germline V and J ends were trimmed by 1 base and 9 bases, with 16 bases remaining between them. The length of the CDR3 is 15 residues. Authors' methods: Filtering was not the same, since immunoSEQ gave junction-only sequences without quality scores. Data came from immunoSEQ multiplex PCR; TCRdb stores just in-frame clones and leaves some out. D and trimming were read from the DNA, whereas the V and J calls and clone size are those reported in that table. There are about 470,000 clones in the sample; 79% occur only once, and approximately 13% lies in the top ten. The data are from a study of shared clonotypes between healthy human individuals. Unsorted samples drew genomic DNA from roughly 88 million PBMCs. Overall study findings and caveats: It was anticipated that sequencing depth would influence how many clonotypes donors shared. Limitation of the genetic and exposure-history diversity represented came from the few donors.

This receptor was taken from a woman aged 40 to 50 in good health. Some clones in this sample may be carry-over from other donors' samples. Sequenced material: PBMCs. This chain connects TRBV18 to TRBJ2-4, with D possibly TRBD1 on 7 matching bases. For the CDR3, the DNA is TGTGCCAGCTCACCACTTCAGGGGGGACAGAGCATTCAGTACTTC. It codes for CASSPLQGGQSIQYF.